These T cell receptor beta chains were read from a single sample in a study of PD-L1 blockade in urothelial cancer. Clones were sequenced by immunoSEQ multiplex PCR, and TCRdb holds only the in-frame ones, with some missing. The data contain about 23,000 clones, 90% to 95% of them singletons. This material consisted of PBMCs, taken around atezolizumab (anti-PD-L1) treatment. The receptors were sampled from a woman aged 60 to 75 with urothelial cancer. Each CDR3 is given with its conserved first and last residue.

TRBJ1-2 TRBV28 CASSRTIRQDLHYGYTF
TRBJ2-7 TRBV2 CASSYRESVYEQYF
TRBJ1-2 TRBV9 CASSAHPGGRIDIYGYTF
TRBJ1-2 TRBV27 CASSFNSPGGYTF
TRBJ1-5 TRBV10-2 CASSEHSPNQPQHF
TRBJ2-3 TRBV5-1 CASSFSSASSTDTQYF
TRBJ2-2 TRBV18 CASSPLPGQRGTGELFF
TRBJ2-4 TRBV5-4 CASSSGGSLPADIQYF
TRBJ2-7 TRBV27 CASSSSPRGYEQYF
TRBJ2-5 TRBV5-1 CASSLEGTSGPDGTQYF
TRBJ2-1 TRBV4-3 CASSQDLEGPHNNEQFF
TRBJ2-6 TRBV5-4 CASSLRGLRSGANVLTF
TRBJ1-5 TRBV15 CATSRDVSGLGQPQHF
TRBJ2-6 TRBV27 CASSWGVPGANVLTF
TRBJ2-1 TRBV5-4 CASSSTEAYNEQFF
TRBJ2-5 TRBV2 CASSAGQAQETQYF
TRBJ2-3 TRBV7-9 CASSLGVAGGLDTQYF
TRBJ2-1 TRBV7-6 CASSPAMTGGPYNEQFF
TRBJ1-1 TRBV7-3 CASSPITGYTEAFF
TRBJ2-5 TRBV7-9 CASSSPGQQETQYF
TRBJ1-1 TRBV6-1 CASRITGVSTEAFF
TRBJ1-3 TRBV5-1 CASSPWMTSSGNTIYF
TRBJ2-1 TRBV7-3 CASSKGLAGRNEQFF
TRBJ2-2 TRBV5-1 CASTPGLAGTGELFF
TRBJ2-7 TRBV6-5 CASSLTGQGEQYF
TRBJ1-2 TRBV6-6 CASRRTGVAGYTF
TRBJ2-7 TRBV27 CASRPLGGDPSYEQYF
TRBJ1-5 TRBV6-1 CASIGALAGNQPQHF
TRBJ1-2 TRBV2 CASSGQGYRYGYTF
TRBJ2-1 TRBV6-6 CVSSREHEQFF
TRBJ2-1 TRBV18 CASSSRSTRVAGAGNEQFF
TRBJ2-7 TRBV15 CATSRSFRESEQYF
TRBJ2-7 TRBV10-3 CAISSGQGPYEQYF
TRBJ2-7 TRBV13 CASSLGRGAYEQYF
TRBJ2-1 TRBV19 CASSISGLAGVDEQFF
TRBJ2-5 TRBV5-1 CASSFLRPNQETQYF